The TCR beta chain described here comes from a study of T cells in Graves' hyperthyroidism and ophthalmopathy. This clonotype came up many times. Germline lookup yields CDR1 KGHSH and CDR2 LQKENI. V shed 3 bases and J shed 4 bases, with 8 bases lying between them. This CDR3 comprises 13 residues. Amplification of TCR beta CDR3 regions was performed using RNA transcripts as template. A first-round RT-PCR of the TCR CDR3 used the HTBI primer set. TCRdb re-called the multiplex PCR reads through MiXCR, storing one row per CDR3 protein. The table includes about 640,000 distinct CDR3 sequences, less than 25% detected once.

V usage is TRBV18 and J usage is TRBJ2-3; no clear D. The TCR was taken from a man under 40 with Graves' ophthalmopathy. The source material was blood. The CDR3 DNA reads TGTGCCAGCTCACCTTCGAGTGCAGATACGCAGTATTTT. Encoded protein: CASSPSSADTQYF.